This record covers a single TCR beta chain. The antigen is not known. Diagnosis relied on clinical symptoms, serum thyroxine and TRAb, thyroid ultrasound and orbital computed tomography. This entry belongs to a study of T cells in Graves' hyperthyroidism and ophthalmopathy. Regions amplified from RNA transcripts were the TCR beta CDR3 regions. RT-PCR in the first round (using the HTBI primer set) targeted the TCR CDR3. TCRdb used MiXCR to reprocess the multiplex PCR reads, holding one entry per CDR3 protein. The sample consists of about 700,000 distinct CDR3 sequences, 12% to 15% of them appearing once. Study outcomes and limitations: It was a median 6.5 months before onset that the model predicted ophthalmopathy. Blood shared most expanded thyroid clonotypes above 0.001.

From germline, CDR1 is MGHRA and CDR2 YSYEKL. The V end lost 1 base, the J end lost 1 base, and 12 bases lay between the germline ends. The CDR3 sequence is 16 residues long. The rearrangement joins TRBV4-1 to TRBJ2-3, with D possibly being TRBD1 (6 bases). Sequenced: blood. The sequence was obtained from a young woman with Graves' hyperthyroidism. CDR3 residues: CASSQGGTWGTDTQYF. CDR3 DNA sequence: TGCGCCAGCAGCCAAGGAGGGACATGGGGCACAGATACGCAGTATTTT.